This T cell receptor (beta chain) derives from a study of blood T cell repertoires in COVID-19 (dated by TCRdb to the early 2020s). Broadly, across the study: Samples covering the acute and convalescent phases of COVID-19 were provided by collaborators in the United States, Italy and Spain. The prospective study material was composed of cDNA or gDNA derived from T cells, B-cell-depleted T cells, or PBMCs. Subjects who had been exposed to COVID-19, were actively infected with it, or had recovered from it provided the deeply sampled blood TCRbeta repertoires that made up the dataset. A freely available public database, intended as a resource for researchers studying the immune response to SARS-CoV-2, is where the repertoires were released. Samples were obtained from the ongoing ImmuneRACE study (first 160 participants) and from roughly 1,300 subjects provided by 6 global collaborators. Sample metadata almost always included a de-identified subject ID, COVID-19 status, age in years and sex. Where HLA class I and class II types were available, the types were taken from metadata supplied by the sample provider, not from assay-based typing.

Of note for this clone: Its cognate antigen has yet to be identified. Per-base quality was not reported, and no clone a single base away is much larger than it.

The collaborating institutions used their own protocols to collect whole blood in K2EDTA tubes. For TCRbeta analysis, collaborator samples were shipped as frozen whole blood, as isolated PBMCs, or as DNA extracted from either sample type. On the study overall, not on this receptor specifically: The quantity of clinical and demographic metadata differed by source and by participant and was supplied without curation.

CDR1 and CDR2 (SGHAT, FQNNGV) derive from the germline V gene. The CDR3 goes from the cysteine to the phenylalanine over 11 residues. The sequence is cut down to CDR3 DNA, 33 bases in frame from base 1. V is pared back by 5 bases and J by 5 bases, with 4 bases lying between the germline termini. The immunoSEQ Assay, a bias-controlled multiplex PCR, was used to amplify TCRbeta CDR3 regions from genomic DNA. The study's own analysis went as follows. Within the assay, amplification of reference gene primers was used to estimate how many nucleated cells each sample contained. To quantify the absolute abundance of each unique TCRbeta CDR3 rearrangement, sequence reads were collapsed and filtered. Productive Simpson clonality was computed per sample as the square root of Simpson's diversity index over productive rearrangements. Sourced from immuneACCESS, this table was stored by TCRdb with only in-frame sequences that have V and J called. A share of the clones is absent; for the studies checked, an unresolved V gene accounts for under half, and the remainder has no known explanation. V, J and clone size derive from that table, while D and trimming were established from the DNA sequence. Counted in this sample were roughly 150,000 clones; around 80% of them appeared once. About 0.58% of the sample goes to the ten largest clones.

The sample comprised peripheral blood. The chain uses TRBV11-2 and TRBJ2-1; the D gene is unclear. This clonotype was obtained from a man in his fifties or sixties with acute or convalescent COVID-19. CDR3 sequence: CASSRDNEQFF. DNA sequence: TGTGCCAGCAGCCGAGACAATGAGCAGTTCTTC.